This TCR beta chain came from a study of tumor-infiltrating lymphocytes in primary liver carcinoma (dated by TCRdb to 2017 to 2019). Concerning the study at large: Between late 2015 and March 2016, roughly five patients in China with histopathologically diagnosed primary liver carcinoma had their tumors surgically resected. The study combined TCRbeta repertoire sequencing, expression microarrays and whole-exome sequencing across five regions of each liver tumor, with adjacent normal tissue and blood. Hepatocellular carcinoma (four) or combined HCC and intrahepatic cholangiocarcinoma (one) was present in the five patients, who were three men and two women aged 30 to 69 years. A total of 35 or so specimens from 5 patients underwent TCRbeta repertoire sequencing, comprising about 25 tumor regions, 5 adjacent noncancerous liver tissues and 5 peripheral blood samples. The five patients had tumors of stage T1-T3 N0M0, with maximum diameters ranging from roughly 4.2 to 10 cm. Technical replicate repertoires showed high reproducibility, with mean shared-clone rates roughly 0.87 and correlation coefficients above 0.95. Each sample produced roughly 3.65 to 7.5 million productive TCRbeta reads, and read depth showed no significant difference between tissue types.

TCRbeta-specific cDNA was reverse-transcribed from 500 ng total RNA using a constant-region primer and ProtoScript II reverse transcriptase. TCRbeta libraries were built with three nested multiplex PCR rounds, a slightly modified ARM-PCR procedure. Each of the first two PCR rounds ran for around 11 cycles and used multiplex TRBV1-TRBV30 forward primers together with a Cbeta reverse primer. Sample barcodes and Illumina adapters were attached in a final 25-cycle PCR using Deep VentR polymerase. Before sequencing, amplicons of 200-500 bp were purified from gel using a QIAquick gel extraction kit. An Illumina HiSeq 2500 was used to sequence the TCRbeta amplicons, generating 250-bp paired-end reads. On the authors' methods: To recover full CDR3 sequences, reads were quality-trimmed using Trimmomatic v0.33 and paired reads were then merged using FLASH v1.2.11. V, D and J germline segments were assigned to the rearranged TCRbeta sequences using MiGEC v1.2.1b. Clonotype statistics and Shannon-Wiener diversity indices were computed with VDJtools v1.0.0. Except for diversity analysis, only the 250 most abundant clonotypes of each sample were used in subsequent analyses to reduce sampling bias. TCRdb trimmed the raw reads at Q25, called clones with MiXCR and kept productive beta chains. Every CDR3 protein is listed once, alongside the most common genes and DNA of its rows. TCRdb's processing, not the authors' own work, is the source of the V and J calls. Recorded for this sample are 250,000 to 350,000 distinct CDR3 sequences; around three fifths of them occurred a single time. Jointly, the top ten make up around 15% of the sample.

The CDR1 and CDR2 encoded by the germline V gene are SGHAT and FQNNGV. The CDR3 has 15 residues if both end residues are counted. Of all the DNA, just the CDR3 is kept, 45 bases in frame from base 1. V is pruned by 2 bases and J by 7 bases, leaving 7 bases of the junction without a gene match. General conclusions and limits of the study: Because the samples were bulk and unsorted, CD4+ and CD8+ T cell repertoires could not be compared. The study included only 4 to 6 patients, and the authors note findings should be validated in a larger study. Repertoire overlap was found to be higher between tumor regions (mean approximately 36%) than between tumor-adjacent (roughly 17%) or tumor-blood (about 14%) pairs, consistent with antigen-driven expansion. Only the TCR beta chain was sequenced, which likely underestimates true repertoire diversity because unpaired alpha chains were not captured. A significantly larger repertoire fraction was made up by the top 250 clones in tumors than in blood (p = 0.039).

A note on this clonotype: The clone's antigen remains unknown. A much bigger clone sits one base away, suggesting this may be a read error. It is likely a read error, because the conserved phenylalanine at the end of the CDR3 is missing.

Blood RNA was extracted from unsorted whole blood using TRIzol reagent, and germline DNA was obtained with the DNeasy Blood & Tissue kit. Patients had chronic HBV infection and were treatment-naive at sampling. Before surgery, around 4.2 milliliters of peripheral blood were collected into K2EDTA tubes. The clonotype originates from a woman aged 25 to 39 with primary liver carcinoma and hepatitis B virus infection. The V and J segments used are TRBV11-2 and TRBJ2-1, with TRBD2 matching 8 junction bases. Material for sequencing was peripheral blood. At the DNA level, the sequence is TGTGCCAGCAGCTTATACGCGGGAGGAAAGAATGAGCAGTTCCTC. This codes for CASSLYAGGKNEQFL.